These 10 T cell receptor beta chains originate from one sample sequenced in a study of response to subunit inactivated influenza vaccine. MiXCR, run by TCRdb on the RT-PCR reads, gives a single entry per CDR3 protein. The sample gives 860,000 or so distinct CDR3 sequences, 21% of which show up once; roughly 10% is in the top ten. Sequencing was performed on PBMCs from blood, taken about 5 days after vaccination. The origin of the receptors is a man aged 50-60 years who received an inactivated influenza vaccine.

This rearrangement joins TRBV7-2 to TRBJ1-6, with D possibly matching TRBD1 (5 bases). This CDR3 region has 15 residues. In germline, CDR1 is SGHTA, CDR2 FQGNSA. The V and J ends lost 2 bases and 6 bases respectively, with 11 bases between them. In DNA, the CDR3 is TGTGCCAGCAGCTTACAGGGTTTAGCTAATTCACCCCTCCACTTT. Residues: CASSLQGLANSPLHF.

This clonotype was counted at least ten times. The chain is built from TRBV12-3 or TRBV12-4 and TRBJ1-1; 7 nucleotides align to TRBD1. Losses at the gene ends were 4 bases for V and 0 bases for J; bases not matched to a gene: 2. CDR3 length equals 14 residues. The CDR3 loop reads CASSSGTVNTEAFF. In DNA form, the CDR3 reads TGTGCCAGCAGTTCCGGGACAGTGAACACTGAAGCTTTCTTT.

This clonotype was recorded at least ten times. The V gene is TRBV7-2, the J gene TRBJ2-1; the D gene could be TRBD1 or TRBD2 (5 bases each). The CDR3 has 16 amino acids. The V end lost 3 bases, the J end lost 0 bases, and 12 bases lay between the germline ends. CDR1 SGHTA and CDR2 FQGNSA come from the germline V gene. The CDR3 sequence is CASSFGGSSSYNEQFF. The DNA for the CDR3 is TGTGCCAGCAGCTTTGGGGGTAGTTCCTCCTACAATGAGCAGTTCTTC.

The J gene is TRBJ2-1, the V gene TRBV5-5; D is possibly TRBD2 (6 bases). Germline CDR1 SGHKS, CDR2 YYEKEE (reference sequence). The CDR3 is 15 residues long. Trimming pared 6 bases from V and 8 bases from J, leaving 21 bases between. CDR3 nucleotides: TGTGCCAGCACTGCCGGGACTTCGGTTAGGGATGAGCAGTTCTTC. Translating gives CASTAGTSVRDEQFF.

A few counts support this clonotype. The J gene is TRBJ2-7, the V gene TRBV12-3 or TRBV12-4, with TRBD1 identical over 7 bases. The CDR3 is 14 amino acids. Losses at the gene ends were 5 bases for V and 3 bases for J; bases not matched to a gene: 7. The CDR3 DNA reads TGTGCCAGCAGTACGTGGGACAGAGACTACGAGCAGTACTTC. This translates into CASSTWDRDYEQYF.

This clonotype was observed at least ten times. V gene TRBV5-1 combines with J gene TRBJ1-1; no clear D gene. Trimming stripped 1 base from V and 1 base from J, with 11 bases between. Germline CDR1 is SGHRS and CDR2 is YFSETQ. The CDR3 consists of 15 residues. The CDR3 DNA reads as TGCGCCAGCAGCTTGTCCGGGAGCGGGAACACTGAAGCTTTCTTT. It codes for CASSLSGSGNTEAFF.

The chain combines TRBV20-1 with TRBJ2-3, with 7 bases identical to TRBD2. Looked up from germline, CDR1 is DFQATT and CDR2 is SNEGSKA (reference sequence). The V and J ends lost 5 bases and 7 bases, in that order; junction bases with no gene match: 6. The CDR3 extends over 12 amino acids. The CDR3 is CSAYLGGYTQYF. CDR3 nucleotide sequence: TGCAGTGCTTACCTCGGGGGGTATACGCAGTATTTT.

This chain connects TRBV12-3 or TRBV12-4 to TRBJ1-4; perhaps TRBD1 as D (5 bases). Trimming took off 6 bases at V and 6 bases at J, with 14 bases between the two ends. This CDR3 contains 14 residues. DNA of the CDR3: TGTGCCAGCAGACCCGGGACCCGATATGAAAAACTGTTTTTT. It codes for CASRPGTRYEKLFF.

This CDR3 reads CASSLSLSPQYF. In nucleotides, the CDR3 is TGTGCCAGCAGCTTATCCCTAAGTCCACAGTATTTT. This chain links TRBV13 with TRBJ2-3; D unresolved. Trimming cost V 2 bases and J 12 bases, with 12 bases left between them. CDR1 and CDR2 from the germline V gene are PRHDT and FYEKMQ (reference sequence). This CDR3 region has 12 residues.

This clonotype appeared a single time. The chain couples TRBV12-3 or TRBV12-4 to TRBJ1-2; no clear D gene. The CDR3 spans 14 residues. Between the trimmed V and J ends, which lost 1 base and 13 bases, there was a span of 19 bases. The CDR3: CASSLGLLGLVCTF. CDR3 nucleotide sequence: TGTGCCAGCAGTTTAGGGCTATTGGGTCTGGTGTGCACCTTC.